The 18 T cell receptor beta chains in this list originate from one sample, sequenced in a study of shared clonotypes between healthy human individuals. Naive CD8 isolation took CD45RO-negative cells positively selected for CCR7 and excluded terminally differentiated effector memory CD45RA+ cells. Profiled with immunoSEQ multiplex PCR; TCRdb holds only in-frame clones, not every one. This sample has some 800,000 clones, with over 90% found just once. Specimen: naive CD8+ T cells sorted from blood. The receptors originated from a man younger than 40 in good health.

The J gene is TRBJ2-7, the V gene TRBV11-2, with 10 bases lining up with TRBD2. V lost 1 base to trimming and J lost 5 bases; unmatched junction nucleotides: 8. CDR1 and CDR2 (germline): SGHAT, FQNNGV. CDR3 size: 16 residues. The CDR3 sequence: CASSLVFGLAGDEQYF. DNA for the CDR3: TGTGCCAGCAGCTTAGTTTTCGGGCTAGCGGGAGACGAGCAGTACTTC.

V and J are TRBV6-1 and TRBJ2-1; D possibly corresponds to TRBD2 (5 bases). V was pared by 2 bases and J by 3 bases, with 8 bases between. This CDR3 spans 14 amino acids. Germline CDR1 and CDR2: MNHNS and SASEGT. The CDR3 is CASSESGVYNEQFF. For the CDR3, the DNA is TGTGCCAGCAGTGAAAGCGGAGTCTACAATGAGCAGTTCTTC.

The chain carries TRBV10-1 and TRBJ1-1; D is undetermined. The CDR3 runs 13 residues. V was trimmed by 6 bases and J by 0 bases, leaving 8 bases between them. From germline, CDR1 is WNHNN and CDR2 SYGVQD (reference sequence). CDR3: CASREGMNTEAFF. Here the CDR3 DNA reads TGCGCCAGCAGAGAAGGAATGAACACTGAAGCTTTCTTT.

This rearrangement joins TRBV4-1 to TRBJ2-7, with 7 bases that match TRBD2. CDR3 length equals 15 residues. V lost 0 bases, J lost 3 bases, and 5 bases stayed unmatched. CDR1 and CDR2 from the germline V gene are MGHRA and YSYEKL. The CDR3 loop is CASSQESSSGYEQYF. The CDR3 nucleotides are TGCGCCAGCAGCCAAGAGTCATCTAGCGGCTACGAGCAGTACTTC.

As to this clone: Additional DNA sequences in this sample encode the identical CDR3. The chain has TRBV9 and TRBJ2-2; D remains ambiguous. The CDR3 is made up of 15 amino acids. V was shortened by 1 base and J by 0 bases, with 7 bases between the two germline ends. CDR1 and CDR2 from the germline V gene are SGDLS and YYNGEE. The CDR3 is CASSVRQTNTGELFF. The CDR3 DNA reads TGTGCCAGCAGCGTACGCCAGACGAACACCGGGGAGCTGTTTTTT.

The chain joins TRBV28 to TRBJ2-3, with 7 bases fitting TRBD1. Germline loops: CDR1 MDHEN, CDR2 SYDVKM. The CDR3 loop spans 15 amino acids. V shed 5 bases, J shed 0 bases, and the junction held 5 bases outside the gene matches. The CDR3 region has the DNA TGTGCCAGCAGTCTCGGACAGGTTAGCACAGATACGCAGTATTTT. Encoded protein: CASSLGQVSTDTQYF.

The rearrangement links TRBV6-1 to TRBJ2-5; perhaps D is TRBD1 or TRBD2 (6 bases each). V lost 10 bases and J lost 5, with 11 bases in between. The CDR3 is 11 amino acids. Per germline, CDR1 MNHNS and CDR2 SASEGT. The CDR3 DNA reads as TGTGCCACTACAGGGAGGGAGACCCAGTACTTC. It encodes CATTGRETQYF.

The chain carries TRBV7-9 and TRBJ1-3; D uncertain. V was shortened by 5 bases and J by 0 bases, with 14 bases between the two germline ends. This CDR3 comprises 16 residues. Germline V CDR1 and CDR2: SEHNR, FQNEAQ (reference sequence). The CDR3: CASSTRTASSGNTIYF. CDR3 in DNA: TGTGCCAGCAGCACGCGGACGGCCAGCTCTGGAAACACCATATATTTT.

This chain joins TRBV29-1 and TRBJ2-3, with TRBD2 matching 8 bases. The CDR3 covers 17 residues. Germline CDR1 and CDR2: SQVTM and ANQGSEA. The J segment lost 2 bases and the V segment lost 6 bases, leaving 16 bases of the junction unmatched. This chain's CDR3 is CSVGGGLRADFTDTQYF. The CDR3, as DNA: TGCAGCGTCGGGGGGGGGTTGCGAGCGGATTTCACAGATACGCAGTATTTT.

This chain joins TRBV10-2 and TRBJ2-3; a possible D gene is TRBD2 (5 bases). Trimming removed 2 bases at V and 6 bases at J, with 15 bases between. Germline V gene sequence: CDR1 WSHSY, CDR2 SAAADI. This CDR3 region has 15 residues. The CDR3 sequence: CASSEGSLAPDTQYF. The CDR3 bases are TGCGCCAGCAGTGAGGGGAGTCTCGCCCCTGATACGCAGTATTTT.

This chain uses TRBV4-3 with TRBJ1-1; TRBD1 matches 12 bases. The germline CDR1 and CDR2 sequences are LGHNA and YSLEER. This CDR3 region has 16 residues. Losses at the gene ends were 3 bases for V and 3 bases for J; bases not matched to a gene: 5. The DNA of the CDR3 is TGCGCCAGCAGCCAGGGACAGGGGGCGCCTGACACTGAAGCTTTCTTT. Translating it yields CASSQGQGAPDTEAFF.

The gene calls are TRBV6-1 and TRBJ2-2, with TRBD1 identical over 9 bases. Germline lookup yields CDR1 MNHNS and CDR2 SASEGT. There are 17 residues in the CDR3. The V segment lost 3 bases and the J segment 7 bases; nucleotides outside the gene matches: 12. The DNA for the CDR3 is TGTGCCAGCAGTGAGGGACAGGGCCCCAACTTGAGCGGGGAGCTGTTTTTT. Translated, it gives CASSEGQGPNLSGELFF.

The chain has TRBV4-1 and TRBJ2-1; 9 positions match TRBD2. This CDR3 spans 17 amino acids. Trimming cost V 0 bases and J 4 bases; bases outside gene matches: 7. Germline values: CDR1 MGHRA, CDR2 YSYEKL. The CDR3 loop is CASSQEISGSGYNEQFF. CDR3 DNA: TGCGCCAGCAGCCAAGAGATTAGCGGGAGTGGTTACAATGAGCAGTTCTTC.

In DNA, the CDR3 is TGTGCCAGTAGTATGGGATTCGGCGGGAGCGGCACAGATACGCAGTATTTT. Its translation is CASSMGFGGSGTDTQYF. J is TRBJ2-3 and V is TRBV19, with TRBD2 matching 7 bases. The length of the CDR3 is 17 residues. Germline V CDR1 and CDR2: LNHDA, SQIVND (reference sequence). The ends lost 3 bases at V and 1 base at J; junction bases unmatched: 10.

The chain links TRBV5-1 to TRBJ2-3; D is unclear. Trimming took 1 base from V and 4 from J, leaving 13 bases between them. Per the germline V gene, CDR1 is SGHRS and CDR2 is YFSETQ. The CDR3 covers 15 residues. The CDR3 DNA is TGCGCCAGCAGCTTGACGGATCCCAGACCAGATACGCAGTATTTT. Translated: CASSLTDPRPDTQYF. Filled out from reference TRBV5-1 and TRBJ2-3, the complete variable domain reads KAGVTQTPRYLIKTRGQQVTLSCSPISGHRSVSWYQQTPGQGLQFLFEYFSETQRNKGNFPGRFSGRQFSNSRSEMNVSTLELGDSALYLCASSLTDPRPDTQYFGPGTRLTVL.

V usage is TRBV23-1 and J usage is TRBJ2-7, with unresolved D. TRBV23-1 falls under the ORF class, with uncertain function. This CDR3 comprises 11 residues. V dropped 3 bases and J dropped 4 bases, with 4 bases sitting between them. CDR3 amino acids: CASSQPYEQYF. For the CDR3, the DNA is TGCGCCAGCAGTCAGCCTTACGAGCAGTACTTC.

This chain connects TRBV28 to TRBJ2-3; 10 bases line up with TRBD2. Germline-derived CDR1 and CDR2 are MDHEN and SYDVKM. The CDR3 length is 16 residues. Unmatched junction bases numbered 5, after V lost 1 base and J lost 4 bases. This CDR3 is CASSLYKAGGADTQYF. CDR3 DNA: TGTGCCAGCAGTTTATATAAAGCGGGAGGGGCAGATACGCAGTATTTT. The variable domain in full, with the rest retrieved from reference TRBV28 and TRBJ2-3, is DVKVTQSSRYLVKRTGEKVFLECVQDMDHENMFWYRQDPGLGLRLIYFSYDVKMKEKGDIPEGYSVSREKKERFSLILESASTNQTSMYLCASSLYKAGGADTQYFGPGTRLTVL.

This chain connects TRBV10-2 to TRBJ2-5; 7 nucleotides align to TRBD1. The germline V gene has CDR1 WSHSY and CDR2 SAAADI. This CDR3 contains 15 residues. Germline trimming cut 8 bases from V and 2 bases from J; bases unmatched to any gene: 11. CDR3 in amino acids: CASCKSGTAQETQYF. The CDR3 nucleotides are TGCGCCAGCTGTAAATCCGGGACAGCTCAAGAGACCCAGTACTTC.